The present entry profiles one TCR beta chain with its context. Its antigen is as yet unknown. These data come from a study of beta chain features in type 1 diabetes. The study reverse transcribed the entire isolated RNA, so it sequenced expressed TCRB transcripts. This table comes from immunoSEQ multiplex PCR, and its TCRdb copy is limited to in-frame clones, with some not included. In the table there are some 140,000 clones, 9% of which are singletons. Stem cell-like memory, regulatory, central memory and naive CD4+ cells were sorted via CD45RO/CCR7/CD25/CD127/CD95/CD27. Germline loops: CDR1 MNHNY, CDR2 SVGAGI (reference sequence). J lost 7 bases, V lost 2 bases, and 8 bases had no gene match. There are 15 residues in the CDR3. Study outcomes and limitations: Among all four CD4+ subsets, Type 1 diabetes patients had TCRB CDR3s that were moderately but significantly shorter. The similarity of naive, central memory and Treg TCRB repertoires appeared greater among patients than among healthy donors.

This TCR derives from a young man with type 1 diabetes. This chain joins TRBV6-6 and TRBJ2-1; TRBD2 aligns across 7 bases. The material sequenced was central memory CD4+ T cells from blood. CDR3: CASSYGLAASNEQFF. The CDR3 DNA reads TGTGCCAGCAGTTACGGGCTAGCGGCTTCGAATGAGCAGTTCTTC.